This T cell receptor beta chain is from a study of TIL therapy for anti-PD-1-resistant metastatic lung cancer. Overall study context: Progressing patients received lymphodepletion, expanded TIL infusion and IL-2. Median tumor PD-L1 proportion score was roughly 5.4%. Median tumor mutation burden was under 1.9 mutations per megabase.

Notes on this clone: Its antigen remains unknown.

Findings and limits, study-wide: The cohort had more treatment-naive, never-smoker and oncogene-addicted patients than typical.

Sample time point: pre-treatment sample, taken before nivolumab and TIL therapy. The CDR3 length is 13 residues. CDR1 and CDR2 (germline): LGHNA, YSLEER. V was shortened by 4 bases and J by 7 bases, with 11 bases between the two germline ends. Sequencing used immunoSEQ v3. The assay was immunoSEQ multiplex PCR, and TCRdb's table has in-frame clones only and misses some. The sample carries roughly 11,000 clones, 60% to 80% recorded once. This sequence was found in a person aged 30 to 80 with non-small cell lung cancer. The specimen comprised blood, sampled at baseline. The V and J genes are TRBV4-3 and TRBJ2-1; D is uncertain. CDR3 protein: CASSLRVGNEQFF. The CDR3 DNA sequence: TGCGCCAGCAGCCTCCGAGTTGGGAATGAGCAGTTCTTC.